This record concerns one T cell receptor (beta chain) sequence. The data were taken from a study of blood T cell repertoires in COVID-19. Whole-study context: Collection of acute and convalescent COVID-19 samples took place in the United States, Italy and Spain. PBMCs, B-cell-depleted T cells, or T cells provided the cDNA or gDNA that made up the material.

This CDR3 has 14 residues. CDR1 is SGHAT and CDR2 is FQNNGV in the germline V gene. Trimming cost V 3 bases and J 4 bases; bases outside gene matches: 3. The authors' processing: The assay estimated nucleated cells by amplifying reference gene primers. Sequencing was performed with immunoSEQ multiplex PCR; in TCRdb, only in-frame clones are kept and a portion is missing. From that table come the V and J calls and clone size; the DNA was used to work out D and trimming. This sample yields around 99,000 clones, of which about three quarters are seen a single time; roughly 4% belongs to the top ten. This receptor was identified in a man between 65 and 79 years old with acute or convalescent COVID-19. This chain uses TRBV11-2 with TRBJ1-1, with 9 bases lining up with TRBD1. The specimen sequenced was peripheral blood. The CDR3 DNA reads TGTGCCAGCAGCTTGACAGGGGGGATCACTGAAGCTTTCTTT. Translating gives CASSLTGGITEAFF.